This T cell receptor beta chain came from a study of T cells in localized non-small cell lung cancer (dated by TCRdb to 2020 to 2021). Regarding the research as a whole: The study analyzed T cell repertoires of hundreds of early-stage NSCLC patients, comparing tumors and uninvolved tumor-adjacent lungs. All 240 or so NSCLC patients in the cohort were treatment-naive and had localized lung tumors that were resected. NSCLC patients had a mean age of around 66 years, and around 140 were male and 107 female. Results the study describes overall, beyond this receptor: A median of around 60 of the top 100 tumor clones turned up in the paired uninvolved adjacent lung, and fewer than 35 of those clones also ranked among the top 100 of that same adjacent lung. Because the study design was exploratory, TCR variables were selected using unadjusted p-values without false-discovery rate correction. Higher T cell density in blood was associated with longer overall survival, whereas higher clonality in adjacent lung was associated with shorter survival. Uninvolved tumor-adjacent lung showed the highest T cell clonality, higher than tumor, which suggests more focused antigenic responses in the adjacent lung. Because multi-region tumor sequencing was not performed, intratumor heterogeneity could not be ruled out.

At diagnosis, peripheral blood, uninvolved tumor-adjacent lung and tumor were collected and stored as a combination of fresh-frozen and FFPE material. For TCR repertoire profiling, blood samples were analyzed in the form of peripheral blood mononuclear cells. Sequences WNHNN (CDR1) and SYGVQD (CDR2) are obtained from the germline V gene (reference sequence). The CDR3 runs 14 amino acids, cysteine and phenylalanine included. The only DNA kept is the CDR3, 42 bases in frame from the first base. V lost 8 bases and J lost 0 bases, and the count of bases not matched to a germline gene is 5. As regards this clone: This receptor's antigen is unknown. Base qualities were left out, and no much larger clone turns up one base away.

TCR beta CDR3 regions were sequenced from DNA using the immunoSEQ Assay. Per the source publication's procedure: To compute T cell density, TCR beta template counts were normalized to usable DNA, which was estimated by amplifying housekeeping genes. Richness was estimated using the preseqR package, with extrapolation to 400,000 templates for PBMC samples and to 120,000 templates for tissue samples. Clonality was calculated as one minus Pielou's evenness. Tissue-enriched TCRs were identified by differential abundance testing using productive amino-acid clonotypes, minimum total count 5 and alpha 0.1. The Jaccard Index and the Morisita Overlap Index were used to measure how much the repertoires overlapped between compartments. TCR beta CDR3s were clustered by GLIPH together with public tetramer-defined viral CDR3s, and at least three viral sequences plus V-gene enrichment were required for viral motifs. TCRdb took this table from immuneACCESS and kept in-frame rearrangements with V and J called. Such tables lack part of the clones; where checked against another copy, unresolved V genes explain under half of the gap, and the rest is unexplained. V and J calls and clone size are given by that table; D and trimming were obtained from the DNA. The sample table shows over 20,000 clones, and 80% to 95% are seen once. Around 4.2% of the sample comes from the top ten.

This chain is built from TRBV10-1 and TRBJ2-3; a stretch of 7 junction bases matches TRBD1. The clonotype originates from a female donor older than 55 with stage II squamous cell lung carcinoma. Sequencing was performed on peripheral blood, taken before any cancer treatment. The nucleotide sequence reads as follows: TGCGCCAGCGACAGGGATCGGAGCACAGATACGCAGTATTTT. Its protein is CASDRDRSTDTQYF.